Here is one TCR beta chain with its context. The data derive from a study of regulatory T cells in long-lasting Graves disease. CDR3-region Arm-PCR and iRepertoire HTBI primers produced the TCR beta libraries. TCRdb reprocessed the multiplex PCR reads via MiXCR and lists one record per CDR3 protein. The sample lists 400,000 to 550,000 distinct CDR3 sequences; around 17% were seen once. The sample's time point: newly diagnosed GD, antithyroid drugs for less than 3 months. After RNA was extracted from PBMCs, the TCR library was made from it. Germline assignment: CDR1 SGHDT and CDR2 YYEEEE. Trimming shortened V by 4 bases and J by 5 bases, and 15 bases separated the two germline ends. This CDR3 has 14 amino acids. These sequences were also reported in another study, on T cells in Graves' hyperthyroidism and ophthalmopathy.

The sequence came from a woman aged 25-40 years with Graves disease. The sample was peripheral blood mononuclear cells (PBMCs), taken at new diagnosis, from a patient treated with antithyroid drugs. The V call is TRBV5-6, the J call TRBJ2-5; tentatively, D is TRBD2 (5 bases). The CDR3, as DNA: TGTGCCAGCAGCCGAGGACCTTGGAGGGAGACCCAGTACTTC. Its translation: CASSRGPWRETQYF.